This T cell receptor (beta chain) appears in the sequencing data of a study of human T cells and chemical hapten exposure. The overall study: Patients, mostly women, had alopecia areata, alopecia totalis or alopecia universalis.

This clonotype was observed many times. V was trimmed by 5 bases and J by 2 bases, leaving 13 bases between them. Germline V gene lookup returns CDR1 LNHDA and CDR2 SQIVND (reference sequence). This CDR3 is 15 amino acids long. TCRdb reprocessed the RACE reads via MiXCR and lists one record per CDR3 protein. This table has 75,000 to 100,000 distinct CDR3 sequences, roughly a tenth appearing once. Noted time point: patch test 1, 2 weeks after DPC sensitization. Treatment denoted: therapeutic diphenylcyclopropenone sensitization with weekly scalp DPC. The rearrangement joins TRBV19 to TRBJ1-5, with D possibly matching TRBD1 (5 bases). This clonotype was obtained from a man aged 35 to 55 with alopecia areata. Some clones in this sample may be carry-over from other donors' samples. Sequenced here: whole blood, sampled in connection with sensitization to the hapten diphenylcyclopropenone (DPC). The CDR3 spells CASSPQGVRNQPQHF. CDR3 nucleotide sequence: TGTGCCAGTAGTCCGCAGGGTGTCCGCAATCAGCCCCAGCATTTT.